This record looks at one T cell receptor beta chain sequence and its context. The antigen remains unidentified. The data originate from a study of cytomegalovirus exposure and HLA in healthy donors. Study outcomes and limitations: Some TCR beta chains (more than 150 of them) were listed as cytomegalovirus-associated. According to reports, the classifier identified cytomegalovirus status with high specificity and sensitivity. Apparent HLA restriction characterized most CMV-associated TCR beta chains in a later analysis.

PCR involved 60 Vbeta and 13 Jbeta primers. TCRdb's table, derived via immunoSEQ multiplex PCR, lists solely in-frame clones and lacks some. The profile covers some 140,000 clones, with about 84% appearing a single time and roughly 5.3% taken by the ten largest. Germline loops: CDR1 WSHSY, CDR2 SAAADI. The CDR3 is 16 amino acids. Trimming removed 7 bases at V and 3 bases at J, with 22 bases between. Sequencing input: PBMCs. The TCR was taken from a woman in her thirties or forties in good health and CMV-seropositive. V is TRBV10-2 and J is TRBJ2-7; possible D gene TRBD2, 5 bases. CDR3 residues: CASIRQLDWTFYEQYF. The DNA of the CDR3 is TGCGCCAGCATCCGACAACTAGATTGGACGTTCTACGAGCAGTACTTC.